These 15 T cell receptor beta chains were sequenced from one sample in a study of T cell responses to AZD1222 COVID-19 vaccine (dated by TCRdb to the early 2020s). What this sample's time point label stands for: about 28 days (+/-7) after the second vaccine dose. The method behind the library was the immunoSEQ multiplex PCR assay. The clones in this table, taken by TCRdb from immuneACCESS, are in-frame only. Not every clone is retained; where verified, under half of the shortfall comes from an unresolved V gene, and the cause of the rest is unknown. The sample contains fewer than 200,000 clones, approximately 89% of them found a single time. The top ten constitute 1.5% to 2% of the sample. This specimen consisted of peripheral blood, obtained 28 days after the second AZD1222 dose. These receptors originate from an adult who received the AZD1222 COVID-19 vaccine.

The CDR3, as DNA: TGTGCCAGCAGCGTCAAAACCCAAGAGACCCAGTACTTC. This encodes CASSVKTQETQYF. The rearrangement links TRBV5-4 to TRBJ2-5; no reliable D call. Trimming cost V 4 bases and J 1 base, with 8 bases left between them. The CDR3 loop spans 13 amino acids. CDR1 and CDR2 (germline): SGHNT, YYREEE (reference sequence).

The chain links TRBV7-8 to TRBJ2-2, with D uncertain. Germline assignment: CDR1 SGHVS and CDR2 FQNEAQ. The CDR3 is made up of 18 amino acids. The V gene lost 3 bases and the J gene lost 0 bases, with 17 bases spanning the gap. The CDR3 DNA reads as TGTGCCAGCAGCTTTGCGTCTCGCGCTCAATCGAACACCGGGGAGCTGTTTTTT. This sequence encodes CASSFASRAQSNTGELFF.

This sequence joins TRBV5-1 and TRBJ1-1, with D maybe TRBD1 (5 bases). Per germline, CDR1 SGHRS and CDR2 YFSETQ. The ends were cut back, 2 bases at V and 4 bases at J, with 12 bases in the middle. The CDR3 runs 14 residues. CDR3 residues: CASSLRGAATEAFF. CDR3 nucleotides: TGCGCCAGCAGCTTAAGGGGCGCGGCCACTGAAGCTTTCTTT.

The CDR3 coding sequence is TGCGCCAGCAGCTCGACAGGCCTCCATCGTAATGAAAAACTGTTTTTT. This codes for CASSSTGLHRNEKLFF. This rearrangement joins TRBV5-1 to TRBJ1-4, with D perhaps TRBD1 (6 bases). With 3 bases removed from V and 4 bases from J, the gap between germline ends came to 16 bases. The CDR3 consists of 16 residues. The germline V gene encodes CDR1 SGHRS and CDR2 YFSETQ. Using reference TRBV5-1 and TRBJ1-4 for the parts outside the CDR3, the full variable domain is KAGVTQTPRYLIKTRGQQVTLSCSPISGHRSVSWYQQTPGQGLQFLFEYFSETQRNKGNFPGRFSGRQFSNSRSEMNVSTLELGDSALYLCASSSTGLHRNEKLFFGSGTQLSVL.

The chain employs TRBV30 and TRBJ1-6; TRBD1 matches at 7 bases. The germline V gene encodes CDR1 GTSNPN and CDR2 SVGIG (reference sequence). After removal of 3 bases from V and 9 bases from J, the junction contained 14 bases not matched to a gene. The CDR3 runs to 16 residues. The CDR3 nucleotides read TGTGCCTGGAGAGGATTACAGGGGTCTACAGGTTCACCCCTCCACTTT. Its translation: CAWRGLQGSTGSPLHF.

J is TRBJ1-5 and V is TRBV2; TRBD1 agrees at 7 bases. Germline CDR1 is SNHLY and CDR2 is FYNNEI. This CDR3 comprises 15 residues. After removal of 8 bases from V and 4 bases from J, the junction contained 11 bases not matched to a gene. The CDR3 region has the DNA TGTGCCAGCCGACGACGACAGGGCCAAAATCAGCCCCAGCATTTT. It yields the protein CASRRRQGQNQPQHF.

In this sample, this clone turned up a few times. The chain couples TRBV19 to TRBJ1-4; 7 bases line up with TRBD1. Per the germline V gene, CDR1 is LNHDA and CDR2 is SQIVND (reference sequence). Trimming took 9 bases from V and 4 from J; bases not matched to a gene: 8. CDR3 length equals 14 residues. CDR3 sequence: CASRTGTVNEKLFF. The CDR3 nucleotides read TGTGCCAGCCGAACCGGGACAGTTAATGAAAAACTGTTTTTT.

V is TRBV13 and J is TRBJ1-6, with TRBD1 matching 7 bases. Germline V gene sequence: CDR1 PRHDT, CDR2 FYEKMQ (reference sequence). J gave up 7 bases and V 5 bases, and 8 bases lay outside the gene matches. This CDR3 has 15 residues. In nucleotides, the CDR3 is TGTGCCAGCAGCCTTTACGGGACAGCCAATTCACCCCTCCACTTT. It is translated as CASSLYGTANSPLHF.

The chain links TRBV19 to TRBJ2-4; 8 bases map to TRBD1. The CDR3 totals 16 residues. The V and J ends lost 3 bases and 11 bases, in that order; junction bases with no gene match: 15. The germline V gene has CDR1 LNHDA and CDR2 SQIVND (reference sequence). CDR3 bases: TGTGCCAGTAGTATTAGAGACAGGGGCTTCAGGGCCGTTCAGTACTTC. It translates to CASSIRDRGFRAVQYF. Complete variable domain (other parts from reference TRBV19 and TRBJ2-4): DGGITQSPKYLFRKEGQNVTLSCEQNLNHDAMYWYRQDPGQGLRLIYYSQIVNDFQKGDIAEGYSVSREKKESFPLTVTSAQKNPTAFYLCASSIRDRGFRAVQYFGAGTRLSVL.

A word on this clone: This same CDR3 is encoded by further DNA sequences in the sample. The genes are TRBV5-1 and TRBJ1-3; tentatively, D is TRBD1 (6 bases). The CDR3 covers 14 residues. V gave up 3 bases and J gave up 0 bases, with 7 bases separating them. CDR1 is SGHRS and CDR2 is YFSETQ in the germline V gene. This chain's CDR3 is CASSSGASGNTIYF. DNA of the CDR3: TGCGCCAGCAGCTCGGGGGCCTCTGGAAACACCATATATTTT.

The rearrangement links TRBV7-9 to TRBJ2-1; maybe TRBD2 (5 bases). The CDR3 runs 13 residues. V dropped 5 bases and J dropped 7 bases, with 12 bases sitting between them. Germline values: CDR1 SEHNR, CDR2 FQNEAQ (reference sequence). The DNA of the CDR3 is TGTGCCAGCAGCAGAAGAGCGGTGAATGAGCAGTTCTTC. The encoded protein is CASSRRAVNEQFF.

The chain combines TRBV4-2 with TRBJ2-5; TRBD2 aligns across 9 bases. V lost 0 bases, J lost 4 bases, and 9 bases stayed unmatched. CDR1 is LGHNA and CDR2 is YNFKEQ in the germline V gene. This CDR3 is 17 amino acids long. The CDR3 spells CASSQDMRAGGGETQYF. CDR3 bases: TGTGCCAGCAGCCAAGATATGAGAGCGGGGGGTGGAGAGACCCAGTACTTC.

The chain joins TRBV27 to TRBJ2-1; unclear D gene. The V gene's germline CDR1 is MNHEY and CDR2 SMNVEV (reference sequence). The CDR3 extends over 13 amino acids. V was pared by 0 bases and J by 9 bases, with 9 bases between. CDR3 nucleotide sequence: TGTGCCAGCAGTTTATCCCATACCGTTGAGCAGTTCTTC. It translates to CASSLSHTVEQFF.

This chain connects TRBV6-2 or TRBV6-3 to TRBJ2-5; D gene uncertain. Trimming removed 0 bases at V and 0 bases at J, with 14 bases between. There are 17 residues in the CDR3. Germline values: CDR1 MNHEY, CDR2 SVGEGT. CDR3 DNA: TGTGCCAGCAGTTACTCTTTAGGGCAGCCGTACCAAGAGACCCAGTACTTC. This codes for CASSYSLGQPYQETQYF.

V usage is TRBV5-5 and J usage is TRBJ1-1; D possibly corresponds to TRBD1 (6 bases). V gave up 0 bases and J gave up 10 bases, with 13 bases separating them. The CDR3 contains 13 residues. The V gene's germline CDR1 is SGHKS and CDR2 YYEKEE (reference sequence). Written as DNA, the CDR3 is TGTGCCAGCAGCTTGGCAGGGGCCGGATCAGCTTTCTTT. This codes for CASSLAGAGSAFF.